These 2 T cell receptor beta chains originate from one sample sequenced in a study of control samples from healthy donors and cancer patients. Some clones are missing from TCRdb's copy, which holds only in-frame ones; the method was immunoSEQ multiplex PCR. The data contain approximately 50,000 clones, over 85% of them singletons. The sequenced sample was PBMCs. Source of these receptors: a man aged 30 to 45 with colorectal cancer.

The chain recombines TRBV7-9 with TRBJ1-2; D is unresolved. The germline V and J ends were trimmed by 6 bases and 4 bases, with 12 bases remaining between them. CDR3 size: 13 residues. Germline V CDR1 and CDR2: SEHNR, FQNEAQ (reference sequence). CDR3 loop: CASSLRSIYGYTF. The CDR3, as DNA: TGTGCCAGCAGTCTCAGGAGCATCTATGGCTACACCTTC. Using reference TRBV7-9 and TRBJ1-2 for the parts outside the CDR3, the full variable domain is DTGVSQNPRHKITKRGQNVTFRCDPISEHNRLYWYRQTLGQGPEFLTYFQNEAQLEKSRLLSDRFSAERPKGSFSTLEIQRTEQGDSAMYLCASSLRSIYGYTFGSGTRLTVV.

This clone was detected only once. The rearrangement joins TRBV2 to TRBJ2-1; 11 bases are a match to TRBD2. The V segment lost 6 bases and the J segment 7 bases; nucleotides outside the gene matches: 8. The CDR3 loop spans 15 amino acids. The germline CDR1 and CDR2 sequences are SNHLY and FYNNEI. The CDR3 DNA reads TGTGCCAGCAGGCTTATAGCGGGGGGGAGAAATGAGCAGTTCTTC. Translating gives CASRLIAGGRNEQFF.